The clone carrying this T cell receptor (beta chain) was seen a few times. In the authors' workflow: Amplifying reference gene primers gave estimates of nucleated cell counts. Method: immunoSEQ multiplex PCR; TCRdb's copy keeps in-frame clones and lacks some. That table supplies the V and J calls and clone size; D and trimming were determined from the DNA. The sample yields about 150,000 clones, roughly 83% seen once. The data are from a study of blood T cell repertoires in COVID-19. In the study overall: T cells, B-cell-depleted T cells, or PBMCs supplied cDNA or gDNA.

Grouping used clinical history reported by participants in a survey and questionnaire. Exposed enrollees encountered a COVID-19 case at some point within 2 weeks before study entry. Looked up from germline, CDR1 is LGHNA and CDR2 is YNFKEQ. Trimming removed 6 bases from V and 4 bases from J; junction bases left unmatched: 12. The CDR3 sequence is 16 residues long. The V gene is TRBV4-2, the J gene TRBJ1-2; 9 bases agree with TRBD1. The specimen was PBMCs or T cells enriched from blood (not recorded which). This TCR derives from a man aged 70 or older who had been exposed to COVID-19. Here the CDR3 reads CASRGVGQGELYGYTF. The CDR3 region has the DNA TGTGCCAGCAGGGGCGTGGGACAGGGCGAACTCTATGGCTACACCTTC.